What follows are 23 T cell receptor beta chains derived from one specimen sequenced in a study of T cell responses to AZD1222 COVID-19 vaccine. Only in-frame clones appear in the TCRdb table, and some are missing; sequencing was by immunoSEQ multiplex PCR. The data show 85,000 to 100,000 clones, 65% to 90% seen once. Sequencing was performed on peripheral blood, taken on day 0 of AZD1222 vaccination. The receptors here all came from an adult in good health.

The rearrangement links TRBV30 to TRBJ2-4, with D possibly matching TRBD1 (5 bases). With 4 bases removed from V and 3 bases from J, the gap between germline ends came to 10 bases. CDR1 GTSNPN and CDR2 SVGIG come from the germline V gene (reference sequence). The CDR3 spans 13 residues. This chain's CDR3 is CAWTGSGKNIQYF. The CDR3 DNA is TGTGCCTGGACAGGGTCTGGCAAAAACATTCAGTACTTC.

Only a few counts were recorded for this clone. This chain links TRBV7-9 with TRBJ2-7, with 7 bases lining up with TRBD1. The junction had 4 bases not matched to a gene; V was cut back by 3 bases and J by 2 bases. This CDR3 is built from 14 residues. Per the germline V gene, CDR1 is SEHNR and CDR2 is FQNEAQ (reference sequence). The DNA for the CDR3 is TGTGCCAGCAGCTTCACAGGGGCCGCCTACGAGCAGTACTTC. This translates into CASSFTGAAYEQYF.

V gene TRBV11-3 combines with J gene TRBJ1-1, with 9 positions matching TRBD1. Trimming cost V 7 bases and J 3 bases; bases outside gene matches: 6. The CDR3 length is 14 residues. Per germline, CDR1 SGHNT and CDR2 YENEEA. As DNA, the CDR3 is TGTGCCAGCATGTCCAGGGACAGGGACACTGAAGCTTTCTTT. Protein: CASMSRDRDTEAFF.

The chain links TRBV4-2 to TRBJ2-7, with TRBD1 matching 8 bases. This CDR3 is 16 amino acids long. Trimming removed 3 bases from V and 4 bases from J; junction bases left unmatched: 11. The germline V gene has CDR1 LGHNA and CDR2 YNFKEQ. The CDR3 reads CASSQARQGFGYEQYF. DNA for the CDR3: TGTGCCAGCAGCCAGGCCAGACAGGGGTTCGGATACGAGCAGTACTTC.

The CDR3 protein is CASSQSLGWGKWNTEAFF. DNA for the CDR3: TGTGCCAGCAGCCAAAGTCTGGGATGGGGGAAGTGGAACACTGAAGCTTTCTTT. The V and J genes are TRBV7-6 and TRBJ1-1; D may be TRBD1 (5 bases). V was shortened by 5 bases and J by 1 base, with 23 bases between the two germline ends. Germline V CDR1 and CDR2: SGHVS, FNYEAQ. The CDR3 contains 18 residues.

V is TRBV11-2 and J is TRBJ2-3; no clear D gene. Germline assignment: CDR1 SGHAT and CDR2 FQNNGV. V gave up 5 bases and J gave up 2 bases, with 8 bases separating them. The CDR3 runs 13 residues. CDR3 sequence (DNA): TGTGCCAGCAGCGCCGGAAACACAGATACGCAGTATTTT. It is translated as CASSAGNTDTQYF.

V is TRBV7-6 and J is TRBJ1-6, with D perhaps matching TRBD1 (5 bases). The V gene's germline CDR1 is SGHVS and CDR2 FNYEAQ. Trimming pared 3 bases from V and 4 bases from J, leaving 10 bases between. The CDR3 runs to 15 residues. CDR3 residues: CASSLGRIYNSPLHF. The CDR3 region has the DNA TGTGCCAGCAGCTTGGGACGGATTTATAATTCACCCCTCCACTTT.

J is TRBJ2-1 and V is TRBV6-1; TRBD2 aligns across 12 bases. The CDR3 runs to 15 residues. The germline gives CDR1 MNHNS, CDR2 SASEGT. V was pared by 3 bases and J by 9 bases, with 6 bases of the junction left unmatched. The CDR3 sequence is CASSEGLAGRGEQFF. The CDR3 DNA follows: TGTGCCAGCAGTGAGGGACTAGCGGGCCGCGGTGAGCAGTTCTTC.

CDR3 protein: CASSWGTTRTDTQYF. The DNA of the CDR3 is TGTGCCAGCAGCTGGGGGACTACCCGGACAGATACGCAGTATTTT. The chain combines TRBV7-2 with TRBJ2-3, with TRBD2 matching 7 bases. The germline V gene encodes CDR1 SGHTA and CDR2 FQGNSA. V lost 4 bases and J lost 3; bases outside the gene matches: 7. This CDR3 has 15 amino acids.

The V call is TRBV11-3, the J call TRBJ2-1; 10 nucleotides agree with TRBD2. In germline, CDR1 is SGHNT, CDR2 YENEEA. This CDR3 spans 18 amino acids. V lost 0 bases, J lost 5 bases, and 10 bases stayed unmatched. The CDR3 DNA is TGTGCCAGCAGCTTAGATCAGGGCGGGACTAGCGCTAACAATGAGCAGTTCTTC. Translation gives CASSLDQGGTSANNEQFF.

The rearrangement uses TRBV7-9 and TRBJ2-2; D is ambiguous. The CDR3 is 12 amino acids. Germline loops: CDR1 SEHNR, CDR2 FQNEAQ (reference sequence). V was cut by 8 bases and J by 1 base, with 5 bases left in between. DNA of the CDR3: TGTGCCAGCGGCAGGAACACCGGGGAGCTGTTTTTT. This gives the protein CASGRNTGELFF.

The chain uses TRBV7-2 and TRBJ1-5, with D maybe TRBD1 (6 bases). From germline, CDR1 is SGHTA and CDR2 FQGNSA. This CDR3 region has 17 residues. With 4 bases removed from V and 1 base from J, the gap between germline ends came to 17 bases. DNA of the CDR3: TGTGCCAGCAGCTACGACCCAGGGGATTGGAGCAATCAGCCCCAGCATTTT. Translating it yields CASSYDPGDWSNQPQHF.

The rearrangement uses TRBV18 and TRBJ1-2; a weak D match, TRBD1 (5 bases). The ends were cut back, 3 bases at V and 8 bases at J, with 16 bases in the middle. The CDR3 sequence is 14 residues long. Looked up from germline, CDR1 is KGHSH and CDR2 is LQKENI. CDR3 protein: CASSPTDSGSGYTF. The CDR3 DNA reads as TGTGCCAGCTCACCTACTGACAGCGGCAGCGGCTACACCTTC.

The CDR3 DNA is TGTGCCAGCAGCTCCGGGACTCTGGGCTACACCTTC. Its translation is CASSSGTLGYTF. The chain is built from TRBV7-9 and TRBJ1-2, with D tentatively TRBD1 (5 bases). From germline, CDR1 is SEHNR and CDR2 FQNEAQ (reference sequence). Trimming shortened V by 4 bases and J by 8 bases, and 11 bases separated the two germline ends. CDR3 length equals 12 residues.

The genes are TRBV5-1 and TRBJ2-3; D gene unclear. Germline loops: CDR1 SGHRS, CDR2 YFSETQ. The CDR3 has 13 amino acids. V was shortened by 5 bases and J by 2 bases, with 9 bases between the two germline ends. Here the CDR3 DNA reads TGCGCCAGCAGGGTGCGTTTCACAGATACGCAGTATTTT. Its translation: CASRVRFTDTQYF. Looking up the rest from reference TRBV5-1 and TRBJ2-3 gives the full variable domain: KAGVTQTPRYLIKTRGQQVTLSCSPISGHRSVSWYQQTPGQGLQFLFEYFSETQRNKGNFPGRFSGRQFSNSRSEMNVSTLELGDSALYLCASRVRFTDTQYFGPGTRLTVL.

The chain joins TRBV6-5 to TRBJ2-7; 7 nucleotides agree with TRBD2. Germline CDR1 MNHEY, CDR2 SVGAGI. The ends lost 0 bases at V and 8 bases at J; junction bases unmatched: 13. This CDR3 comprises 16 residues. CDR3 in amino acids: CASSYSTPGPAGKQYF. CDR3 DNA: TGTGCCAGCAGTTACTCCACGCCGGGGCCAGCGGGGAAGCAGTACTTC.

The rearrangement uses TRBV4-1 and TRBJ2-5; D possibly corresponds to TRBD2 (6 bases). Germline CDR1 and CDR2: MGHRA and YSYEKL. The CDR3 loop spans 14 amino acids. Trimming pared 5 bases from V and 2 bases from J, leaving 12 bases between. DNA of the CDR3: TGCGCCAGCAGCTTGGGGGGTCTTCAAGAGACCCAGTACTTC. The encoded protein is CASSLGGLQETQYF.

The rearrangement uses TRBV6-1 and TRBJ1-2; tentative D call: TRBD1 (5 bases). Germline assignment: CDR1 MNHNS and CDR2 SASEGT. Trimming stripped 0 bases from V and 8 bases from J, with 10 bases between. The CDR3 is made up of 13 amino acids. As DNA, the CDR3 is TGTGCCAGCAGTGAAGCGCGCAGGGCGGGCTACACCTTC. Residues: CASSEARRAGYTF.

The rearrangement uses TRBV5-4 and TRBJ1-1; D remains unclear. In germline, CDR1 is SGHNT, CDR2 YYREEE (reference sequence). V was clipped by 2 bases and J by 0 bases, with 11 bases between them. The CDR3 loop spans 15 amino acids. CDR3 in DNA: TGTGCCAGCAGCTTTACGGGCGACTTGAACACTGAAGCTTTCTTT. Translated: CASSFTGDLNTEAFF.

This chain connects TRBV5-1 to TRBJ2-5; D may correspond to TRBD1 or TRBD2 (6 bases each). CDR1 SGHRS and CDR2 YFSETQ come from the germline V gene. This CDR3 comprises 15 residues. V lost 1 base, J lost 5 bases, and 15 bases lay in between. This CDR3 reads CASSLLPGAGETQYF. The CDR3 region has the DNA TGCGCCAGCAGCTTGTTGCCGGGGGCGGGGGAGACCCAGTACTTC.

As for this clone: Mismatch with germline at one junction end may stem from a read error. The rearrangement joins TRBV11-2 to TRBJ2-1; 7 bases are shared with TRBD2. Germline V gene lookup returns CDR1 SGHAT and CDR2 FQNNGV. The CDR3 is 13 amino acids. CDR3 sequence: CASSLPGRESAVF. The CDR3 DNA follows: TGTGCCAGCAGCTTACCCGGGCGGGAGAGCGCGGTCTTC.

V is TRBV5-1 and J is TRBJ1-1; maybe TRBD1 (6 bases). From germline, CDR1 is SGHRS and CDR2 YFSETQ. Trimming stripped 0 bases from V and 4 bases from J, with 10 bases between. The CDR3 loop spans 14 amino acids. The CDR3 nucleotides are TGCGCCAGCAGCTTGGAGGGGGTGCTCACTGAAGCTTTCTTT. Residues: CASSLEGVLTEAFF.

The V gene is TRBV27, the J gene TRBJ2-7; D ambiguous. V was pared by 2 bases and J by 6 bases, with 2 bases between. CDR3 length equals 10 residues. Germline values: CDR1 MNHEY, CDR2 SMNVEV (reference sequence). CDR3 sequence reads: CASSLSEQYF. The DNA of the CDR3 is TGTGCCAGCAGTTTAAGCGAGCAGTACTTC.